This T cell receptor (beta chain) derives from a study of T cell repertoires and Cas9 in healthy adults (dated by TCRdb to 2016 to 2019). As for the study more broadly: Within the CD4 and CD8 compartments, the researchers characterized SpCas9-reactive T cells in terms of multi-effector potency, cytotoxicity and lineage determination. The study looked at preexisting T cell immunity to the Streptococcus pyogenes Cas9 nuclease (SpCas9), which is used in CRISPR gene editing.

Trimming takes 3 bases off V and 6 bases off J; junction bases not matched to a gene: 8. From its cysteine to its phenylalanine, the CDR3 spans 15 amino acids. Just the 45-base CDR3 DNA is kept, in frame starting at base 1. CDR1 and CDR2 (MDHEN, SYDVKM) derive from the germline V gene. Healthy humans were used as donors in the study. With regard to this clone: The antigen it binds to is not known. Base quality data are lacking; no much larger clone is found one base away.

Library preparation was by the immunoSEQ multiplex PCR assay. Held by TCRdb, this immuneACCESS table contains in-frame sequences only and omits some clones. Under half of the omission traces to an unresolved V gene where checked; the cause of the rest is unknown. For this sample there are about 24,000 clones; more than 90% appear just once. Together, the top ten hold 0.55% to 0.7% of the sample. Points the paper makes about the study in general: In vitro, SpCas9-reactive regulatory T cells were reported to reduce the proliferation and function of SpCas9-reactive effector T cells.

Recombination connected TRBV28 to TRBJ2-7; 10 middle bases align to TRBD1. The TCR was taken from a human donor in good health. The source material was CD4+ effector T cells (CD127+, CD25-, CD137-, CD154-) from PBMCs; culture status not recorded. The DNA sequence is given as TGTGCCAGCAGTTTGGGTAGGGACAGGGGAGCCGAGCAGTACTTC. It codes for CASSLGRDRGAEQYF.